Following are 21 T cell receptor beta chains from one sample sequenced in a study of low-dose radiotherapy and immunotherapy resistance in tumors. Alpha- and beta-chain coverage of first-strand cDNA came from TRAV- and TRBV-specific primers. TCR amplification ran 15 to 20 PCR cycles using constant-region and V-primer adapter primers. MiXCR, applied by TCRdb to the reads, yields one record per CDR3 protein. The sample holds around 11,000 distinct CDR3 sequences, around three fifths seen once. The receptors derive from a human donor with advanced metastatic prostate, ovarian, gallbladder or colorectal cancer (not recorded which). This table probably holds off-target reads from a library built for another chain.

This clonotype was counted only a few times. The chain recombines TRBV18 with TRBJ1-1; 9 bases match TRBD1. Germline CDR1 reads KGHSH; CDR2 reads LQKENI. After removal of 5 bases from V and 0 bases from J, the junction contained 7 bases not matched to a gene. This CDR3 has 16 residues. The CDR3: CASSEQGARVNTEAFF. CDR3 DNA: TGTGCCAGCTCAGAACAGGGGGCGAGAGTGAACACTGAAGCTTTCTTT.

The chain recombines TRBV9 with TRBJ1-2; no definite D call. V lost 3 bases and J 4 bases, leaving 7 bases between the germline ends. The CDR3 has 12 residues. Germline CDR1 is SGDLS and CDR2 is YYNGEE. This CDR3 reads CASSDRGYGYTF. DNA for the CDR3: TGTGCCAGCAGCGACCGGGGCTATGGCTACACCTTC.

The chain has TRBV3-1 and TRBJ2-7; D not certain. Germline-derived CDR1 and CDR2 are LGHDT and YNNKEL (reference sequence). V was shortened by 3 bases and J by 0 bases, with 9 bases between the two germline ends. The CDR3 is 14 residues long. The CDR3: CASSHPISSYEQYF. CDR3 nucleotide sequence: TGTGCCAGCAGCCATCCCATTTCCTCCTACGAGCAGTACTTC.

The rearrangement links TRBV29-1 to TRBJ1-2; possible D gene TRBD1, 5 bases. Trimming removed 1 base from V and 4 bases from J, with 10 bases in between. In germline, CDR1 is SQVTM, CDR2 ANQGSEA. This CDR3 has 13 residues. The CDR3 sequence is CSVEGQTFYGYTF. The CDR3 DNA follows: TGCAGCGTTGAAGGACAGACCTTCTATGGCTACACCTTC. Combining the CDR3 with reference TRBV29-1 and TRBJ1-2 gives the whole variable domain SAVISQKPSRDICQRGTSLTIQCQVDSQVTMMFWYRQQPGQSLTLIATANQGSEATYESGFVIDKFPISRPNLTFSTLTVSNMSPEDSSIYLCSVEGQTFYGYTFGSGTRLTVV.

This chain joins TRBV7-2 and TRBJ2-3; 7 bases fit TRBD1. Trimming at V came to 5 bases and at J to 3 bases, leaving 5 bases not matched to a gene. The CDR3 totals 14 residues. CDR1 is SGHTA and CDR2 is FQGNSA in the germline V gene. The CDR3 DNA sequence: TGTGCCAGCAGCCGCGACAGGGTTACAGATACGCAGTATTTT. It encodes CASSRDRVTDTQYF. The full variable domain, rest sourced from reference TRBV7-2 and TRBJ2-3, is GAGVSQSPSNKVTEKGKDVELRCDPISGHTALYWYRQSLGQGLEFLIYFQGNSAPDKSGLPSDRFSAERTGGSVSTLTIQRTQQEDSAVYLCASSRDRVTDTQYFGPGTRLTVL.

The V call is TRBV6-2 or TRBV6-3, the J call TRBJ2-7, with a weak D call TRBD2 (7 bases). This CDR3 comprises 14 residues. The ends were cut back, 8 bases at V and 6 bases at J, with 20 bases in the middle. Germline lookup yields CDR1 MNHEY and CDR2 SVGEGT. CDR3 protein: CASDQTGPGGEQYF. CDR3 sequence (DNA): TGTGCCAGCGACCAGACAGGCCCGGGGGGCGAGCAGTACTTC.

J is TRBJ1-1 and V is TRBV29-1, with TRBD1 as a possible D gene (5 bases). This CDR3 comprises 13 residues. Germline CDR1 reads SQVTM; CDR2 reads ANQGSEA. V was shortened by 2 bases and J by 1 base, with 8 bases between the two germline ends. This CDR3 reads CSVERGQNTEAFF. The DNA of the CDR3 is TGCAGCGTTGAAAGGGGCCAGAACACTGAAGCTTTCTTT.

This clonotype was counted a few times. The chain carries TRBV19 and TRBJ2-3; possible D gene TRBD2, 5 bases. There are 16 residues in the CDR3. V shed 0 bases and J shed 0 bases, with 10 bases lying between them. The germline V gene has CDR1 LNHDA and CDR2 SQIVND (reference sequence). CDR3 coding DNA: TGTGCCAGTAGTATAGATATCGGGGATAGCACAGATACGCAGTATTTT. Its translation: CASSIDIGDSTDTQYF.

This sequence joins TRBV19 and TRBJ2-2; D may be TRBD1 (5 bases). Germline loops: CDR1 LNHDA, CDR2 SQIVND (reference sequence). Trimming took 9 bases from V and 2 from J, leaving 10 bases between them. The CDR3 has 13 amino acids. Here the CDR3 reads CASPGHNTGELFF. CDR3 coding DNA: TGTGCCAGCCCCGGACACAACACCGGGGAGCTGTTTTTT.

CDR3 amino acids: CSADGGYNQPQHF. The CDR3, as DNA: TGCAGTGCTGATGGGGGATACAATCAGCCCCAGCATTTT. The chain links TRBV20-1 to TRBJ1-5; TRBD1 is a possible D gene (5 bases). The germline V and J ends were trimmed by 5 bases and 3 bases, with 11 bases remaining between them. The CDR3 has 13 amino acids. Germline assignment: CDR1 DFQATT and CDR2 SNEGSKA (reference sequence).

The rearrangement uses TRBV10-3 and TRBJ2-7; 12 bases match TRBD2. Germline loops: CDR1 ENHRY, CDR2 SYGVKD. This CDR3 comprises 14 residues. J gave up 4 bases and V 5 bases, and 3 bases lay outside the gene matches. The CDR3 DNA reads TGTGCCATCAGTACCGGGACTAGCGGGTACGAGCAGTACTTC. This sequence encodes CAISTGTSGYEQYF.

J is TRBJ1-1 and V is TRBV5-8, with D uncertain. The CDR3 is 16 amino acids. V lost 0 bases and J lost 2, with 14 bases in between. CDR1 is SGHTS and CDR2 is YDEGEE in the germline V gene. The CDR3 region is CASSLGPSGKNTEAFF. The CDR3 DNA sequence: TGTGCCAGCAGCTTGGGACCCAGCGGGAAAAACACTGAAGCTTTCTTT.

The chain carries TRBV10-3 and TRBJ1-1; D remains ambiguous. The germline V gene has CDR1 ENHRY and CDR2 SYGVKD. Trimming cost V 3 bases and J 6 bases, with 11 bases left between them. This CDR3 has 13 residues. The DNA for the CDR3 is TGTGCCATCAGTGAATTAGGGATCCCTGAAGCTTTCTTT. Translation: CAISELGIPEAFF.

The rearrangement uses TRBV6-2 or TRBV6-3 and TRBJ2-5; TRBD1 matches 9 bases. This CDR3 region has 14 residues. Germline CDR1 MNHEY, CDR2 SVGEGT. V lost 6 bases and J lost 1; bases outside the gene matches: 3. The CDR3 region has the DNA TGTGCCAGCAGGGGGACAGGGCGCCAAGAGACCCAGTACTTC. Protein product: CASRGTGRQETQYF.

This clonotype has just a few counts. The chain recombines TRBV28 with TRBJ2-7; 11 bases match TRBD2. CDR1 and CDR2 from the germline V gene are MDHEN and SYDVKM. Trimming removed 7 bases from V and 3 bases from J; junction bases left unmatched: 5. The CDR3 runs 14 residues. CDR3 sequence reads: CASTQLAGVYEQYF. CDR3 bases: TGTGCCAGCACCCAACTAGCGGGAGTCTACGAGCAGTACTTC.

The rearrangement links TRBV6-2 or TRBV6-3 to TRBJ2-5; 12 bases agree with TRBD1. The length of the CDR3 is 16 residues. Germline V gives CDR1 MNHEY, CDR2 SVGEGT. Germline trimming cut 5 bases from V and 4 bases from J; bases unmatched to any gene: 8. In DNA form, the CDR3 reads TGTGCCAGCAGTGTACTCCCGGGACAGGGGGCAGAGACCCAGTACTTC. It specifies CASSVLPGQGAETQYF.

The rearrangement uses TRBV24-1 and TRBJ2-1, with TRBD2 identical over 9 bases. Germline V gene data show CDR1 as KGHDR and CDR2 as SFDVKD. This CDR3 comprises 15 residues. V shed 2 bases and J 5 bases; nucleotides not matched to a gene: 3. Here the CDR3 reads CATSDYERGDNEQFF. CDR3 nucleotides: TGTGCCACCAGTGATTACGAGCGGGGGGACAATGAGCAGTTCTTC.

This chain uses TRBV5-4 with TRBJ2-2, with D perhaps matching TRBD1 or TRBD2 (5 bases each). The CDR3 runs 15 residues. V was shortened by 5 bases and J by 5 bases, with 16 bases between the two germline ends. Germline values: CDR1 SGHNT, CDR2 YYREEE (reference sequence). The CDR3 spells CASSVAGGGTGELFF. CDR3 nucleotide sequence: TGTGCCAGCAGTGTCGCAGGTGGGGGAACCGGGGAGCTGTTTTTT.

The chain combines TRBV12-3 or TRBV12-4 with TRBJ1-1; D ambiguous. Trimming took off 2 bases at V and 4 bases at J, with 5 bases between the two ends. The CDR3 spans 12 residues. The CDR3 loop is CASSLYGTEAFF. In DNA form, the CDR3 reads TGTGCCAGCAGTTTATATGGCACTGAAGCTTTCTTT.

V is TRBV19 and J is TRBJ2-2; 11 nucleotides match TRBD2. After removal of 8 bases from V and 3 bases from J, the junction contained 2 bases not matched to a gene. Germline V gene data show CDR1 as LNHDA and CDR2 as SQIVND (reference sequence). The CDR3 is 14 amino acids. The CDR3 nucleotides read TGTGCCAGTCGACTAGCGGGGCACACCGGGGAGCTGTTTTTT. It codes for CASRLAGHTGELFF.

In DNA form, the CDR3 reads TGCGCCAGCAGCCAAGAGCCAGGGGGAATACAAGAGACCCAGTACTTC. This encodes CASSQEPGGIQETQYF. The chain links TRBV4-1 to TRBJ2-5, with TRBD1 identical over 7 bases. CDR1 is MGHRA, CDR2 YSYEKL, per germline. CDR3 length equals 16 residues. V shed 0 bases and J 2 bases; nucleotides not matched to a gene: 6.